This T cell receptor (beta chain) comes out of a study of T cell responses to AZD1222 COVID-19 vaccine. Study outcomes and limitations: Nearly half of spike-specific TCRs reportedly target unmutated variant regions. Baseline seropositivity occurred in only 5 to 7 AZD1222 recipients. Spike-specific TCR breadth and depth both grew after two AZD1222 doses.

The data were produced by immunoSEQ multiplex PCR, yet TCRdb's version contains in-frame clones alone and is incomplete. This table has more than 95,000 clones, 88% appearing once. In regard to this clone: Its antigen is not identified.

CDR3 size: 16 residues. The V gene's germline CDR1 is ENHRY and CDR2 SYGVKD. V lost 3 bases and J lost 5; bases outside the gene matches: 11. This receptor was identified in an adult who received the AZD1222 COVID-19 vaccine. The rearrangement uses TRBV10-3 and TRBJ1-1, with TRBD1 matching 8 bases. The specimen was peripheral blood, collected 28 days after the second AZD1222 dose. CDR3 bases: TGTGCCATCAGTGACCCCGGACAGGGTATAGGGACTGAAGCTTTCTTT. This encodes CAISDPGQGIGTEAFF.